Following are 30 T cell receptor beta chains from one sample sequenced in a study of CD8 T cells in ankylosing spondylitis. TCRdb re-analysed the 5' RACE reads in MiXCR, keeping a single row per CDR3 protein. The sample gives about 140,000 distinct CDR3 sequences, roughly a third of which show up once; about 5.5% is in the top ten. Source material: synovial fluid, either unsorted or a sorted T cell fraction (not recorded which). The receptors were gathered from a male donor with ankylosing spondylitis.

This clonotype turned up a few times. The chain joins TRBV2 to TRBJ2-1; the D gene is possibly TRBD2 (6 bases). The CDR3 consists of 15 residues. The germline gives CDR1 SNHLY, CDR2 FYNNEI. Trimming removed 6 bases from V and 0 bases from J, with 12 bases in between. CDR3 residues: CASRLAESSYNEQFF. CDR3 nucleotide sequence: TGTGCCAGCAGATTAGCGGAAAGCTCCTACAATGAGCAGTTCTTC.

This clonotype was counted between two and nine times. V usage is TRBV5-1 and J usage is TRBJ2-1; the D gene is possibly TRBD2 (5 bases). CDR3 length: 17 amino acids. V lost 0 bases and J 0 bases, leaving 13 bases between the germline ends. Germline V CDR1 and CDR2: SGHRS, YFSETQ. The CDR3 nucleotides read TGCGCCAGCAGCTTGGTCGTTCCCGGAGGCTCCTACAATGAGCAGTTCTTC. This encodes CASSLVVPGGSYNEQFF.

This clonotype was seen more than once but under ten times. The V gene is TRBV10-3, the J gene TRBJ1-6, with unresolved D. Germline V gene data show CDR1 as ENHRY and CDR2 as SYGVKD. Trimming pared 4 bases from V and 3 bases from J, leaving 7 bases between. This CDR3 contains 14 residues. The CDR3 loop reads CAISVGLYNSPLHF. CDR3 coding DNA: TGTGCCATCAGTGTTGGCCTCTATAATTCACCCCTCCACTTT.

This clonotype was seen repeatedly, ten times or more. The rearrangement uses TRBV7-2 and TRBJ2-3; no definite D call. Trimming shortened V by 5 bases and J by 4 bases, and 7 bases separated the two germline ends. CDR3 length: 12 amino acids. From germline, CDR1 is SGHTA and CDR2 FQGNSA. CDR3: CASSPFSDTQYF. The CDR3 nucleotides are TGTGCCAGCAGCCCCTTCTCAGATACGCAGTATTTT. The full variable domain, rest sourced from reference TRBV7-2 and TRBJ2-3, is GAGVSQSPSNKVTEKGKDVELRCDPISGHTALYWYRQSLGQGLEFLIYFQGNSAPDKSGLPSDRFSAERTGGSVSTLTIQRTQQEDSAVYLCASSPFSDTQYFGPGTRLTVL.

This clonotype has a handful of counts. This chain connects TRBV2 to TRBJ2-1, with TRBD2 identical over 10 bases. This CDR3 is 14 amino acids long. After removal of 5 bases from V and 4 bases from J, the junction contained 2 bases not matched to a gene. CDR1 and CDR2 (germline): SNHLY, FYNNEI. The CDR3, as DNA: TGTGCCAGCAGTAGCGGGAGGGTTTACAATGAGCAGTTCTTC. It codes for CASSSGRVYNEQFF.

CDR3 protein: CSVDGGTDTQYF. CDR3 DNA sequence: TGCAGCGTTGATGGGGGCACAGATACGCAGTATTTT. The chain carries TRBV29-1 and TRBJ2-3; no definite D call. The V end lost 3 bases, the J end lost 1 base, and 5 bases lay between the germline ends. Germline CDR1 is SQVTM and CDR2 is ANQGSEA. CDR3 length: 12 residues.

The J gene is TRBJ2-1, the V gene TRBV7-2; TRBD2 matches 14 bases. In germline, CDR1 is SGHTA, CDR2 FQGNSA. This CDR3 has 15 residues. V shed 5 bases, J shed 6 bases, and the junction held 3 bases outside the gene matches. The chain's CDR3 is CASSGGLAGGNEQFF. CDR3 sequence (DNA): TGTGCCAGCAGCGGCGGACTAGCGGGAGGCAATGAGCAGTTCTTC.

This clonotype was observed a handful of times. The chain joins TRBV12-3 or TRBV12-4 to TRBJ2-7, with TRBD2 matching over 12 bases. There are 15 residues in the CDR3. V shed 4 bases, J shed 3 bases, and the junction held 4 bases outside the gene matches. The CDR3 here is CASSSGLAGYYEQYF. The CDR3 DNA reads as TGTGCCAGCAGTTCGGGACTAGCGGGTTACTACGAGCAGTACTTC.

The genes are TRBV4-1 and TRBJ1-1; 9 nucleotides match TRBD1. Losses at the gene ends were 0 bases for V and 6 bases for J; bases not matched to a gene: 11. CDR3 length: 17 amino acids. Germline CDR1 and CDR2: MGHRA and YSYEKL. In DNA form, the CDR3 reads TGCGCCAGCAGCCAAGACCCTCGCGGGACAGGGCGAGCTGAAGCTTTCTTT. Translated, it gives CASSQDPRGTGRAEAFF.

This clonotype turned up a few times. V gene TRBV6-6 combines with J gene TRBJ1-1, with 10 positions matching TRBD1. CDR1 MNHNY and CDR2 SVGAGI come from the germline V gene (reference sequence). The CDR3 runs to 13 residues. Trimming cost V 2 bases and J 11 bases; bases outside gene matches: 5. The CDR3 reads CASSYPTGGYAFF. The CDR3 nucleotides read TGTGCCAGCAGTTACCCGACAGGGGGCTACGCTTTCTTT.

The rearrangement joins TRBV29-1 to TRBJ2-7; TRBD2 agrees at 15 bases. The CDR3 contains 16 residues. Germline V CDR1 and CDR2: SQVTM, ANQGSEA. Trimming removed 7 bases from V and 3 bases from J; junction bases left unmatched: 10. This CDR3 is CSASTGTSGRIYEQYF. For the CDR3, the DNA is TGCAGCGCTTCGACCGGGACTAGCGGGAGGATCTACGAGCAGTACTTC.

This clonotype came up many times. The rearrangement links TRBV7-8 to TRBJ1-2; maybe TRBD1 (5 bases). The CDR3 is 14 amino acids. Germline CDR1 reads SGHVS; CDR2 reads FQNEAQ. V was pared by 4 bases and J by 0 bases, with 9 bases between. The CDR3 nucleotides are TGTGCCAGCAGCTGGGGACCGACTAACTATGGCTACACCTTC. It yields the protein CASSWGPTNYGYTF.

This clonotype was seen a few times. The chain employs TRBV20-1 and TRBJ2-7; 7 nucleotides agree with TRBD1. CDR1 is DFQATT and CDR2 is SNEGSKA in the germline V gene (reference sequence). The trim removed 5 bases at V and 1 base at J, leaving 8 bases unmatched. The CDR3 contains 14 residues. The CDR3 here is CSAEGQFKSYEQYF. Here the CDR3 DNA reads TGCAGTGCTGAGGGACAGTTCAAATCCTACGAGCAGTACTTC.

A few counts support this clonotype. This chain joins TRBV25-1 and TRBJ1-4; possible D gene TRBD1, 5 bases. Trimming took off 4 bases at V and 7 bases at J, with 16 bases between the two ends. The CDR3 runs to 15 residues. Germline V gives CDR1 MGHDK, CDR2 SYGVNS. CDR3 nucleotides: TGTGCCAGCAGTGTTCCAGGGAGGGAAACTGAAAAACTGTTTTTT. Encoded protein: CASSVPGRETEKLFF.

This clonotype came up a few times. The CDR3, as DNA: TGTGCCAGCAGCAAGGAACAGGGGCGGCAGTACTTC. The encoded protein is CASSKEQGRQYF. The gene calls are TRBV7-9 and TRBJ2-7, with 7 positions matching TRBD1. Germline values: CDR1 SEHNR, CDR2 FQNEAQ (reference sequence). The J segment lost 9 bases and the V segment lost 5 bases, leaving 7 bases of the junction unmatched. This CDR3 has 12 amino acids.

The CDR3 loop is CARGPWILSSGANVLTF. The CDR3, as DNA: TGTGCCAGGGGCCCCTGGATACTAAGCTCTGGGGCCAACGTCCTGACTTTC. The J gene is TRBJ2-6, the V gene TRBV5-6; D is unclear. V was pared by 8 bases and J by 0 bases, with 18 bases between. Germline CDR1 reads SGHDT; CDR2 reads YYEEEE. This CDR3 region has 17 residues.

The genes are TRBV21-1 and TRBJ2-3; TRBD2, the table's D call, was not compared with the DNA. TRBV21-1 is labeled a pseudogene. The CDR3 has 17 amino acids. The DNA for the CDR3 is TGTGCCAGCAGCAGATCCGGACTAGCGGGATGGGCAGATACGCAGTATTTT. Translating gives CASSRSGLAGWADTQYF.

This sequence joins TRBV18 and TRBJ1-6; D unclear. CDR1 and CDR2 (germline): KGHSH, LQKENI. Trimming cost V 0 bases and J 5 bases, with 8 bases left between them. The CDR3 covers 15 residues. CDR3: CASSPPWANNSPLHF. CDR3 DNA: TGTGCCAGCTCACCACCGTGGGCAAATAATTCACCCCTCCACTTT.

V gene TRBV24-1 combines with J gene TRBJ2-2; the match to TRBD1 covers 9 bases. Germline CDR1 reads KGHDR; CDR2 reads SFDVKD. The V gene end was trimmed by 9 bases and the J gene end by 5 bases; junction bases not matched to a gene: 6. The CDR3 consists of 14 residues. The DNA for the CDR3 is TGTGCCACCTCAAGAGGGACAGGGACCGGGGAGCTGTTTTTT. This encodes CATSRGTGTGELFF.

The chain carries TRBV20-1 and TRBJ2-7; D might be TRBD1 (6 bases). The CDR3 has 11 residues. Germline values: CDR1 DFQATT, CDR2 SNEGSKA (reference sequence). The V and J ends lost 6 bases and 4 bases respectively, with 10 bases between them. In nucleotides, the CDR3 is TGCAGTGCCCAGACAGGTTACGAGCAGTACTTC. It specifies CSAQTGYEQYF.

The gene calls are TRBV3-1 and TRBJ1-2, with D unresolved. V lost 3 bases, J lost 8 bases, and 13 bases lay in between. The CDR3 loop spans 13 amino acids. Germline CDR1 reads LGHDT; CDR2 reads YNNKEL (reference sequence). The CDR3 bases are TGTGCCAGCAGCCAGGCTGGGATGGACGGCTACACCTTC. Translating it yields CASSQAGMDGYTF.

The V call is TRBV6-1, the J call TRBJ2-1; D is unclear. CDR1 MNHNS and CDR2 SASEGT come from the germline V gene. Trimming removed 4 bases at V and 9 bases at J, with 7 bases between. The CDR3 has 11 amino acids. The CDR3 is CASSVGSEQFF. In nucleotides, the CDR3 is TGTGCCAGCAGTGTAGGCAGTGAGCAGTTCTTC.

V usage is TRBV6-1 and J usage is TRBJ1-3; 8 nucleotides match TRBD1. The CDR3 totals 16 residues. Looked up from germline, CDR1 is MNHNS and CDR2 is SASEGT. V shed 5 bases and J 1 base; nucleotides not matched to a gene: 7. CDR3 nucleotides: TGTGCCAGCAGTCCCCCATGGACAGGGTCTGGAAACACCATATATTTT. Translation: CASSPPWTGSGNTIYF.

There are a few counts of this clonotype. V usage is TRBV5-1 and J usage is TRBJ1-6, with D unclear. Per the germline V gene, CDR1 is SGHRS and CDR2 is YFSETQ. With 0 bases removed from V and 3 bases from J, the gap between germline ends came to 7 bases. This CDR3 has 15 amino acids. The CDR3 sequence: CASSLEAVYNSPLHF. The CDR3 DNA follows: TGCGCCAGCAGCTTGGAAGCGGTCTATAATTCACCCCTCCACTTT.

This clonotype was counted once. The V call is TRBV28, the J call TRBJ1-1; D remains unclear. Trimming took 6 bases from V and 0 from J, leaving 17 bases between them. CDR1 MDHEN and CDR2 SYDVKM come from the germline V gene. CDR3 length equals 16 residues. The CDR3 DNA reads TGTGCCAGCAGGGTCCCGGAGGGCCAAATGAACACTGAAGCTTTCTTT. Its protein product is CASRVPEGQMNTEAFF.

In this sample, this clonotype is medium-sized. The chain has TRBV12-3 or TRBV12-4 and TRBJ2-1, with D possibly TRBD2 on 7 matching bases. This CDR3 comprises 17 residues. Deletions cut 4 bases from V and 4 bases from J, with 20 bases between. CDR3 nucleotides: TGTGCCAGCAGTTACACCTGGGGAGGGGGGGTTTACAATGAGCAGTTCTTC. Protein sequence: CASSYTWGGGVYNEQFF.

The V and J genes are TRBV10-2 and TRBJ1-1; 7 bases agree with TRBD1. The germline gives CDR1 WSHSY, CDR2 SAAADI. The CDR3 loop spans 13 amino acids. J lost 0 bases, V lost 7 bases, and 2 bases had no gene match. CDR3 region: CASIDRVNTEAFF. The CDR3 coding sequence is TGCGCCAGCATTGACAGGGTGAACACTGAAGCTTTCTTT.

The chain combines TRBV7-2 with TRBJ2-2; the D is unclear. Trimming cost V 3 bases and J 6 bases, with 8 bases left between them. The germline V gene encodes CDR1 SGHTA and CDR2 FQGNSA. The CDR3 covers 13 residues. CDR3 nucleotides: TGTGCCAGCAGCTTCGCGCCCCCCGGGGAGCTGTTTTTT. Translated, it gives CASSFAPPGELFF.

This clonotype showed up many times. The chain carries TRBV28 and TRBJ2-1; the match to TRBD1 covers 7 bases. Trimming took 5 bases from V and 4 from J; bases not matched to a gene: 8. In germline, CDR1 is MDHEN, CDR2 SYDVKM. The CDR3 extends over 15 amino acids. The CDR3 bases are TGTGCCAGCAGTCCTTCCCCGGGACAGTACAATGAGCAGTTCTTC. This gives the protein CASSPSPGQYNEQFF.

The V gene is TRBV10-3, the J gene TRBJ2-5; TRBD2 might be the D (5 bases). The CDR3 is 16 amino acids. Trimming took off 6 bases at V and 5 bases at J, with 22 bases between the two ends. Germline V gives CDR1 ENHRY, CDR2 SYGVKD. This CDR3 reads CAISPDGLQTGETQYF. For the CDR3, the DNA is TGTGCCATCAGCCCCGACGGACTCCAAACGGGGGAGACCCAGTACTTC.